This T cell receptor (beta chain) was recovered during a study of cytomegalovirus exposure and HLA in healthy donors. PCR employed 60 Vbeta and 13 Jbeta primers. Libraries were prepared by immunoSEQ multiplex PCR; TCRdb keeps only in-frame clonotypes and omits some of them. The data show about 57,000 clones, about 80% seen once. To note about this clone: Antigen specificity is unknown.

Germline assignment: CDR1 SGHVS and CDR2 FNYEAQ. V trimming: 0 bases; J trimming: 4 bases; junction bases outside the gene matches: 1. CDR3 length: 15 residues. General study findings and limits: TCR beta chain V- and J-gene trimming was linked, in a later analysis, to a missense variant in DCLRE1C.

This clonotype originated in a man in his thirties or forties in good health and CMV-seronegative. The sequencing sample was made of PBMCs. This sequence joins TRBV7-6 and TRBJ1-1; 11 positions match TRBD1. The CDR3 DNA follows: TGTGCCAGCAGCTTAGCGGGGACAGGGGGCACTGAAGCTTTCTTT. Encoded protein: CASSLAGTGGTEAFF.